This is a list of T cell receptor beta chains from one sample in a study of beta chain features in type 1 diabetes. Clones were read by immunoSEQ multiplex PCR, and TCRdb kept only the in-frame ones, dropping some. The data contain roughly 340,000 clones, over 10% of them singletons. The sample taken for sequencing was naive CD4+ T cells from blood. The receptor source for this set is a woman between 18 and 29 years old with type 1 diabetes. CDR3s include the opening cysteine and the closing phenylalanine or tryptophan. Fields, in order: clone size, D gene, V gene, J gene, CDR3 protein, CDR3 DNA. The D gene is left open where the match is weak. Only part of the rows carry a size: once, few, many, or a class if the clone is expanded.

.	.	TRBV7-9	TRBJ2-5	CASSAPGVPGETQYF	TGTGCCAGCAGCGCCCCGGGGGTGCCTGGAGAGACCCAGTACTTC
few	.	TRBV7-9	TRBJ1-1	CASSRFPVNTEAFF	TGTGCCAGCAGCCGATTCCCAGTGAACACTGAAGCTTTCTTT
few	TRBD2	TRBV5-6	TRBJ2-1	CASSFRTSGSSYNEQFF	TGTGCCAGCAGCTTCCGGACTAGCGGGAGTTCCTACAATGAGCAGTTCTTC
few	TRBD1	TRBV28	TRBJ1-2	CASSRQGYGYTF	TGTGCCAGCAGTCGACAGGGCTATGGCTACACCTTC
few	TRBD2	TRBV4-3	TRBJ2-6	CASSQERAGAGGSGANVLTF	TGCGCCAGCAGCCAAGAAAGGGCCGGGGCGGGGGGCTCTGGGGCCAACGTCCTGACTTTC
few	.	TRBV15	TRBJ2-5	CATSRGQETQYF	TGTGCCACCTCCAGGGGACAAGAGACCCAGTACTTC
few	.	TRBV13	TRBJ2-3	CASSFRTGSPTDTQYF	TGTGCCAGCAGCTTCAGAACAGGGAGTCCCACAGATACGCAGTATTTT
few	.	TRBV29-1	TRBJ2-5	CSAAVQDQETQYF	TGCAGCGCCGCGGTACAGGACCAAGAGACCCAGTACTTC
.	TRBD2	TRBV7-9	TRBJ2-5	CASRTSGGHKETQYF	TGTGCCAGCAGAACTAGCGGGGGCCATAAAGAGACCCAGTACTTC
few	.	TRBV7-3	TRBJ1-1	CASSSGTVGEAFF	TGTGCCAGCAGCTCCGGGACTGTCGGTGAAGCTTTCTTT
few	TRBD2	TRBV18	TRBJ2-5	CASSPGTSGNPGETQYF	TGTGCCAGCTCACCGGGGACTAGCGGGAACCCCGGGGAGACCCAGTACTTC
.	.	TRBV4-1	TRBJ1-2	CASSGSGGAANYGYTF	TGCGCCAGCAGCGGTTCGGGGGGCGCCGCTAACTATGGCTACACCTTC
.	TRBD2	TRBV2	TRBJ2-7	CASSGSYEQYF	TGTGCCAGTAGCGGGAGCTACGAGCAGTACTTC
.	.	TRBV28	TRBJ2-2	CASSPPIGGELFF	TGTGCCAGCAGTCCACCTATCGGCGGGGAGCTGTTTTTT
few	TRBD2	TRBV2	TRBJ2-3	CASNPRLAATTDTQYF	TGTGCCAGCAACCCCCGACTAGCGGCCACCACAGATACGCAGTATTTT
.	TRBD1	TRBV5-6	TRBJ2-1	CASSWDRGEQFF	TGTGCCAGCAGCTGGGACAGGGGAGAGCAGTTCTTC
.	.	TRBV2	TRBJ2-7	CASSDSGTYEQYF	TGTGCCAGCAGTGATTCAGGTACCTACGAGCAGTACTTC
.	.	TRBV7-9	TRBJ1-1	CASSLARYTEAFF	TGTGCCAGCAGCTTGGCCAGATACACTGAAGCTTTCTTT
few	.	TRBV7-6	TRBJ2-7	CASSRTGTEQYF	TGTGCCAGCAGCCGTACAGGGACCGAGCAGTACTTC
.	.	TRBV12-5	TRBJ1-5	CASGSSGGREPQHF	TGTGCTAGTGGTTCCTCGGGAGGTAGGGAGCCCCAGCATTTT
few	.	TRBV6-5	TRBJ2-2	CASSHGQTNTGELFF	TGTGCCAGCAGTCACGGACAGACGAACACCGGGGAGCTGTTTTTT
.	.	TRBV7-2	TRBJ2-3	CASSLAEGTQYF	TGTGCCAGCAGCTTAGCAGAGGGTACGCAGTATTTT
few	.	TRBV7-9	TRBJ2-3	CASSLDIDTQYF	TGTGCCAGCAGCTTAGATATAGATACGCAGTATTTT
few	.	TRBV9	TRBJ1-5	CASSPEVGGQPQHF	TGTGCCAGCAGCCCAGAAGTGGGGGGTCAGCCCCAGCATTTT
.	.	TRBV6-5	TRBJ2-3	CASSYSAGPSTDTQYF	TGTGCCAGCAGTTACTCCGCAGGGCCTAGCACAGATACGCAGTATTTT
.	.	TRBV5-1	TRBJ2-6	CASSLEGAGSTGANVLTF	TGCGCCAGCAGCTTGGAGGGGGCCGGGAGTACTGGGGCCAACGTCCTGACTTTC
few	TRBD2	TRBV9	TRBJ2-7	CASSVESGVSYEQYF	TGTGCCAGCAGCGTAGAGAGCGGGGTCTCCTACGAGCAGTACTTC
.	TRBD1	TRBV29-1	TRBJ1-2	CSVETGTGVGYGYTF	TGCAGCGTGGAGACCGGGACAGGGGTGGGGTATGGCTACACCTTC
.	.	TRBV7-9	TRBJ2-3	CASSLLGTLETDTQYF	TGTGCCAGCAGCTTACTCGGGACTCTAGAGACAGATACGCAGTATTTT
.	TRBD2	TRBV5-1	TRBJ2-1	CASSVTSGTYNEQFF	TGCGCCAGCAGCGTGACTAGCGGGACCTACAATGAGCAGTTCTTC
few	.	TRBV4-3	TRBJ2-7	CASSRQLQGKYEQYF	TGCGCCAGCAGCCGCCAGCTACAGGGTAAATACGAGCAGTACTTC
.	.	TRBV13	TRBJ1-1	CASSSRQRVNTEAFF	TGTGCCAGCAGCAGTCGACAGCGAGTGAACACTGAAGCTTTCTTT
.	TRBD2	TRBV5-1	TRBJ2-3	CASSQGTSLSDTQYF	TGCGCCAGCAGCCAAGGGACTAGCTTGTCAGATACGCAGTATTTT
.	TRBD1	TRBV18	TRBJ1-5	CASSPGTGPNQPQHF	TGTGCCAGCTCACCAGGGACAGGGCCGAATCAGCCCCAGCATTTT
.	.	TRBV9	TRBJ1-1	CASSRDNPEAFF	TGTGCCAGCAGTCGGGACAATCCTGAAGCTTTCTTT
.	TRBD1	TRBV6-5	TRBJ2-5	CASRWTGGETQYF	TGTGCCAGCAGGTGGACAGGGGGCGAGACCCAGTACTTC
few	.	TRBV10-3	TRBJ2-7	CAISESEGFYEQYF	TGTGCCATCAGTGAGTCCGAGGGATTTTACGAGCAGTACTTC
.	.	TRBV9	TRBJ2-7	CASSVGLRGSEQYF	TGTGCCAGCAGCGTAGGCCTCAGGGGATCCGAGCAGTACTTC
few	TRBD2	TRBV9	TRBJ2-7	CASGGTSTPYEQYF	TGTGCCAGCGGAGGGACTAGCACCCCCTACGAGCAGTACTTC
.	.	TRBV9	TRBJ2-3	CASSVNRGDTQYF	TGTGCCAGCAGCGTAAATAGAGGGGATACGCAGTATTTT
.	TRBD2	TRBV20-1	TRBJ2-1	CSSLLAGLKFF	TGCAGTTCCTTACTAGCGGGTCTGAAGTTCTTC
.	.	TRBV4-3	TRBJ2-2	CASSQDREQANTGELFF	TGCGCCAGCAGCCAAGACAGGGAACAGGCGAACACCGGGGAGCTGTTTTTT
.	.	TRBV29-1	TRBJ1-1	CSVVNGEAFF	TGCAGCGTTGTTAACGGTGAAGCTTTCTTT
few	TRBD1	TRBV4-1	TRBJ1-2	CASSHPGGTDHGYTF	TGCGCCAGCAGCCATCCCGGAGGGACAGACCATGGCTACACCTTC
few	TRBD2	TRBV7-2	TRBJ2-5	CASSPRLAGEETQYF	TGTGCCAGCAGCCCGCGACTAGCGGGAGAAGAGACCCAGTACTTC
few	.	TRBV9	TRBJ2-7	CASSVAGSDEQYF	TGTGCCAGCAGCGTAGCAGGCTCCGACGAGCAGTACTTC
.	.	TRBV16	TRBJ1-1	CASSLTGPMNTEAFF	TGTGCCAGCAGTTTGACAGGACCCATGAACACTGAAGCTTTCTTT
.	TRBD1	TRBV5-1	TRBJ2-2	CASSGDREDTGELFF	TGCGCCAGCAGCGGGGACAGGGAGGACACCGGGGAGCTGTTTTTT
once	.	TRBV7-9	TRBJ2-1	CASSLQTGSEQFF	TGTGCCAGCAGTCTTCAGACAGGATCTGAGCAGTTCTTC
.	TRBD2	TRBV10-3	TRBJ2-1	CAISRGTSGYNEQFF	TGTGCCATCAGCCGGGGGACTAGCGGATACAATGAGCAGTTCTTC
.	TRBD1	TRBV7-9	TRBJ1-1	CASSVGQAEAFF	TGTGCCAGCAGCGTAGGACAGGCTGAAGCTTTCTTT
.	.	TRBV4-3	TRBJ2-2	CASSQEREGVGTGELFF	TGCGCCAGCAGCCAGGAAAGAGAAGGGGTTGGCACCGGGGAGCTGTTTTTT
few	.	TRBV7-9	TRBJ1-2	CASSRTALYGYTF	TGTGCCAGCAGCCGGACAGCCCTTTATGGCTACACCTTC
once	.	TRBV7-8	TRBJ2-7	CASSLVGPGAGSYEQYF	TGTGCCAGCAGCTTAGTGGGACCCGGGGCGGGATCCTACGAGCAGTACTTC
.	.	TRBV7-9	TRBJ2-7	CASSPGLSYEQYF	TGTGCCAGCAGCCCTGGACTATCGTACGAGCAGTACTTC
.	.	TRBV2	TRBJ2-3	CASRQVANTQYF	TGTGCCAGCCGACAGGTAGCAAATACGCAGTATTTT